The 10 T cell receptor beta chains below were found in one sample sequenced in a study of T cells in localized non-small cell lung cancer. Some clones are missing from TCRdb's copy, which holds only in-frame ones; the method was immunoSEQ multiplex PCR. The sample has 90,000 to 95,000 clones; under 95% are singletons. This sample comprised PBMCs, obtained before any cancer treatment. The receptor source for this set is a woman aged 40-70 years with stage II squamous cell lung carcinoma.

CDR3: CATSRWGQPPYEQYF. CDR3 DNA sequence: TGTGCCACCAGCAGGTGGGGACAGCCTCCCTACGAGCAGTACTTC. This chain joins TRBV15 and TRBJ2-7; 7 bases fit TRBD1. Trimming at V came to 3 bases and at J to 2 bases, leaving 7 bases not matched to a gene. The CDR3 runs 15 residues. From germline, CDR1 is LNHNV and CDR2 YYDKDF (reference sequence).

The chain links TRBV27 to TRBJ1-5; D call uncertain. Between the trimmed V and J ends, which lost 2 bases and 4 bases, there was a span of 9 bases. Germline assignment: CDR1 MNHEY and CDR2 SMNVEV (reference sequence). The CDR3 contains 14 residues. The CDR3 region is CASSLNSPNQPQHF. CDR3 in DNA: TGTGCCAGCAGTTTAAACAGTCCGAATCAGCCCCAGCATTTT.

The chain has TRBV10-1 and TRBJ2-2; 8 bases match TRBD1. Germline CDR1 is WNHNN and CDR2 is SYGVQD (reference sequence). This CDR3 has 12 residues. Trimming at V came to 4 bases and at J to 13 bases, leaving 5 bases not matched to a gene. CDR3 residues: CASSAGQGGLFF. CDR3 DNA: TGCGCCAGCAGTGCCGGACAGGGTGGGCTGTTTTTT.

The V gene is TRBV5-4, the J gene TRBJ2-3; unclear D gene. The germline V gene has CDR1 SGHNT and CDR2 YYREEE (reference sequence). V lost 4 bases and J lost 2, with 2 bases in between. This CDR3 is built from 11 residues. CDR3 nucleotides: TGTGCCAGCAGCCTCACAGATACGCAGTATTTT. This encodes CASSLTDTQYF.

The chain joins TRBV5-1 to TRBJ1-6, with D tentatively TRBD1 (6 bases). Germline CDR1 is SGHRS and CDR2 is YFSETQ. V lost 7 bases to trimming and J lost 5 bases, with 16 bases between them. CDR3 length: 15 residues. In DNA, the CDR3 is TGCGCCAGCGCCCCGTCGGGGGCGGATAATTCACCCCTCCACTTT. Protein: CASAPSGADNSPLHF.

The V gene is TRBV10-3, the J gene TRBJ2-7; TRBD2 matches 9 bases. CDR1 and CDR2 from the germline V gene are ENHRY and SYGVKD. Trimming took 7 bases from V and 4 from J; bases not matched to a gene: 11. The CDR3 loop spans 15 amino acids. CDR3 region: CAIKKGTSSRYEQYF. The CDR3 DNA follows: TGTGCCATCAAGAAGGGGACTAGCAGTCGATACGAGCAGTACTTC.

V gene TRBV7-7 combines with J gene TRBJ2-1, with 10 bases that match TRBD2. The CDR3 has 15 residues. CDR1 and CDR2 (germline): SSHAT, FNYEAQ (reference sequence). V was pared by 5 bases and J by 7 bases, with 8 bases of the junction left unmatched. The CDR3 sequence: CASSPSPLAGNEQFF. CDR3 coding DNA: TGTGCCAGCAGCCCATCTCCACTAGCGGGAAATGAGCAGTTCTTC.

This clone appeared a few times. This sequence joins TRBV7-9 and TRBJ2-7; D gene ambiguous. Germline V lookup: CDR1 SEHNR, CDR2 FQNEAQ (reference sequence). Trimming left V 0 bases short and J 2 bases short, with 5 bases between. CDR3 size: 13 residues. The CDR3 region is CASSLAAAYEQYF. CDR3 sequence (DNA): TGTGCCAGCAGCTTAGCGGCAGCCTACGAGCAGTACTTC.

The V and J genes are TRBV30 and TRBJ1-1; 9 bases line up with TRBD1. Germline CDR1 reads GTSNPN; CDR2 reads SVGIG (reference sequence). This CDR3 has 15 amino acids. J lost 5 bases, V lost 4 bases, and 11 bases had no gene match. CDR3 in DNA: TGTGCCTGGACTACCCCCGGGACAGGGAGTACTGAAGCTTTCTTT. Protein sequence: CAWTTPGTGSTEAFF.

V usage is TRBV6-1 and J usage is TRBJ1-5; the match to TRBD1 covers 7 bases. Germline values: CDR1 MNHNS, CDR2 SASEGT. Trimming removed 5 bases from V and 6 bases from J; junction bases left unmatched: 4. The CDR3 length is 13 residues. CDR3 sequence (DNA): TGTGCCAGCAGTATTTCAGGGGGTCAGCCCCAGCATTTT. This sequence encodes CASSISGGQPQHF.